Below are 12 T cell receptor beta chains sequenced from a single sample in a study of human T cells and chemical hapten exposure. As for time point: pre-sensitization, week 0. Documented treatment: therapeutic diphenylcyclopropenone sensitization with weekly scalp DPC. Via MiXCR, TCRdb re-called the RACE reads, giving one row per CDR3 protein. The table records 150,000 to 200,000 distinct CDR3 sequences, just under 30% of them present only once. The starting material was whole blood, obtained in connection with sensitization to the hapten diphenylcyclopropenone (DPC). These receptors were taken from a woman younger than 45 with alopecia areata. Some clones in this sample may be carry-over from other donors' samples.

This chain connects TRBV6-2 or TRBV6-3 to TRBJ2-7; the D gene is possibly TRBD1 (6 bases). The CDR3 sequence is 15 residues long. Germline V lookup: CDR1 MNHEY, CDR2 SVGEGT. V was clipped by 2 bases and J by 4 bases, with 15 bases between them. The CDR3 is CASSYAQQGGYEQYF. CDR3 nucleotides: TGTGCCAGCAGTTACGCCCAACAGGGTGGGTACGAGCAGTACTTC.

This clonotype was counted between two and nine times. J is TRBJ1-2 and V is TRBV10-3; D is undetermined. Trimming cost V 10 bases and J 1 base, with 13 bases left between them. There are 13 residues in the CDR3. The germline gives CDR1 ENHRY, CDR2 SYGVKD. In DNA, the CDR3 is TGTGCCAGCACCCTGACACTTAACTATGGCTACACCTTC. Translation gives CASTLTLNYGYTF.

This chain links TRBV7-2 with TRBJ2-1; 8 bases align to TRBD1. This CDR3 contains 14 residues. CDR1 is SGHTA and CDR2 is FQGNSA in the germline V gene. The CDR3 DNA follows: TGTGCGAGTCGGCAGGGGGCTCCGAGAAATGAGCAGTTCTTC. Its protein product is CASRQGAPRNEQFF.

Ten or more counts support this clonotype. The chain links TRBV21-1 to TRBJ1-5. TRBV21-1 is assigned pseudogene status. This CDR3 region has 9 residues. The CDR3 loop is CASSQTQHF. CDR3 nucleotides: TGTGCCAGCAGCCAAACCCAGCATTTT.

This chain joins TRBV4-3 and TRBJ2-3, with TRBD1 identical over 7 bases. Germline V gives CDR1 LGHNA, CDR2 YSLEER. The junction had 2 bases not matched to a gene; V was cut back by 2 bases and J by 6 bases. This CDR3 region has 13 residues. CDR3 protein: CASSQSRGDTQYF. The DNA of the CDR3 is TGCGCCAGCAGCCAATCCAGGGGGGATACGCAGTATTTT.

This chain links TRBV28 with TRBJ2-7; the match to TRBD2 covers 10 bases. Germline V lookup: CDR1 MDHEN, CDR2 SYDVKM. V lost 2 bases, J lost 4 bases, and 14 bases stayed unmatched. This CDR3 has 18 amino acids. The CDR3 spells CASSLISLAGEMEYEQYF. For the CDR3, the DNA is TGTGCCAGCAGTTTAATTTCTCTAGCGGGAGAAATGGAATACGAGCAGTACTTC.

This chain connects TRBV10-3 to TRBJ2-1, with 7 bases identical to TRBD2. Losses at the gene ends were 8 bases for V and 5 bases for J; bases not matched to a gene: 9. Germline CDR1 and CDR2: ENHRY and SYGVKD. This CDR3 contains 14 residues. The CDR3, as DNA: TGTGCCATCCAGGCCGGGACTACGAACAATGAGCAGTTCTTC. Translated: CAIQAGTTNNEQFF.

This clonotype came up a few times. This chain links TRBV12-3 or TRBV12-4 with TRBJ2-3; 15 bases fit TRBD2. V was clipped by 6 bases and J by 4 bases; unmatched bases: 17. This CDR3 is 20 amino acids long. CDR3 nucleotide sequence: TGTGCCAGCAGCCCAACCCATTACGGGACTAGCGGGAGGTTCTCAGATACGCAGTATTTT. Translated, it gives CASSPTHYGTSGRFSDTQYF.

The V call is TRBV28, the J call TRBJ1-4, with D unclear. This CDR3 is built from 14 residues. Germline assignment: CDR1 MDHEN and CDR2 SYDVKM. V gave up 6 bases and J gave up 4 bases, with 12 bases separating them. The CDR3 sequence: CASSPGNFNEKLFF. For the CDR3, the DNA is TGTGCCAGCAGCCCGGGGAACTTTAATGAAAAACTGTTTTTT.

This clonotype was seen a handful of times. The chain couples TRBV6-5 to TRBJ2-3; D is tentatively TRBD1 or TRBD2 (5 bases each). This CDR3 region has 17 residues. V was shortened by 0 bases and J by 8 bases, with 21 bases between the two germline ends. The germline gives CDR1 MNHEY, CDR2 SVGAGI. DNA for the CDR3: TGTGCCAGCAGTTACTCGACGGTCGGGACGGTGGCGGGTACGCAGTATTTT. As protein: CASSYSTVGTVAGTQYF.

The CDR3 here is CSAPGGTNNSPLHF. The CDR3 nucleotides are TGCAGTGCTCCTGGGGGGACGAATAATTCACCCCTCCACTTT. This chain connects TRBV20-1 to TRBJ1-6; a possible D gene is TRBD1 (5 bases). Germline V lookup: CDR1 DFQATT, CDR2 SNEGSKA (reference sequence). Trimming took off 5 bases at V and 5 bases at J, with 13 bases between the two ends. The CDR3 has 14 residues.

The sample holds a few counts of this clonotype. The genes are TRBV23-1 and TRBJ1-4, with D tentatively TRBD1 (5 bases). TRBV23-1 is known as an ORF, though its function is uncertain. The CDR3 covers 16 residues. V lost 8 bases and J 3 bases, leaving 19 bases between the germline ends. DNA for the CDR3: TGCGCCAGCGTCCCCCTACCGGGGGAGCCTAATGAAAAACTGTTTTTT. Protein: CASVPLPGEPNEKLFF.